This TCR beta chain was retrieved from a study of cytomegalovirus exposure and HLA in healthy donors. Using immunoSEQ multiplex PCR, the repertoire was profiled, and TCRdb retains in-frame clones only, with some absent. The table lists roughly 260,000 clones, about 83% of them singletons, with approximately 2.5% in the top ten. The sequence came from a man aged 18 to 30 in good health and CMV-seronegative. What was sequenced was PBMCs.

The CDR3 DNA reads as TGTGCCAGCAGTTCACCCGGGACTAGCGGGAAAGATACGCAGTATTTT. It encodes CASSSPGTSGKDTQYF. The rearrangement uses TRBV28 and TRBJ2-3; 13 nucleotides align to TRBD2. Germline lookup yields CDR1 MDHEN and CDR2 SYDVKM. The CDR3 sequence is 16 residues long. Trimming removed 4 bases from V and 5 bases from J; junction bases left unmatched: 6.